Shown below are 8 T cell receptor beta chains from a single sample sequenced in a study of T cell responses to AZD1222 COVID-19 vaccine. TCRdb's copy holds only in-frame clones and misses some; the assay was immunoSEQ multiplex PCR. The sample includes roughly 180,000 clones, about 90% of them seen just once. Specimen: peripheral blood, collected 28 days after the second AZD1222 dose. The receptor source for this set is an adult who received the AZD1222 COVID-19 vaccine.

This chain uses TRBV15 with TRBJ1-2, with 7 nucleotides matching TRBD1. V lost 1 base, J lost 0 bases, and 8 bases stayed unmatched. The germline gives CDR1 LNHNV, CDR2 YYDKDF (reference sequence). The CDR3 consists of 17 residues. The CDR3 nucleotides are TGTGCCACCAGCAGAGCTGGGACAGATGGATCTAACTATGGCTACACCTTC. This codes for CATSRAGTDGSNYGYTF.

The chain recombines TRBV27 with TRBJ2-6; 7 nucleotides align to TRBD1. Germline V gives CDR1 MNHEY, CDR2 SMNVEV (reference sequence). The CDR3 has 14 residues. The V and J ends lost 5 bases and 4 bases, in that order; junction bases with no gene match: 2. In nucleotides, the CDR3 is TGTGCCAGCAGTAGGGGGCCCGGGGCCAACGTCCTGACTTTC. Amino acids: CASSRGPGANVLTF.

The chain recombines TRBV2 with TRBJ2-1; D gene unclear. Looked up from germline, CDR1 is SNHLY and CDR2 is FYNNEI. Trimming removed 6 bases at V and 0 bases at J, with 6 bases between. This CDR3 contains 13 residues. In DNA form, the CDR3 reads TGTGCCAGCAGGGAGAGCTCCTACAATGAGCAGTTCTTC. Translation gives CASRESSYNEQFF.

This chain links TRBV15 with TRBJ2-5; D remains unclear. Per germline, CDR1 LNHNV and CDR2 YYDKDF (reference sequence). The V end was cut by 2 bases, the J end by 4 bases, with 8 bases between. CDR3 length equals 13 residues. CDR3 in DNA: TGTGCCACCAGCAGAAGCCCTGGAGAGACCCAGTACTTC. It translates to CATSRSPGETQYF.

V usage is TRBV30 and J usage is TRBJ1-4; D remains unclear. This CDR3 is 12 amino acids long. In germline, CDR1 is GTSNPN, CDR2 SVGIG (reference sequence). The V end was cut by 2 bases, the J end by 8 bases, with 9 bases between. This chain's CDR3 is CAWSRTAEKLFF. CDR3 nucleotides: TGTGCCTGGAGTAGGACGGCGGAAAAACTGTTTTTT.

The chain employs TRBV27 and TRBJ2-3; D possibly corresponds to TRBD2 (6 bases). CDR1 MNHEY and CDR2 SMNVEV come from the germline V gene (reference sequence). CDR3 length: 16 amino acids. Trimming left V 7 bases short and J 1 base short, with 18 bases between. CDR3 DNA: TGTGCCAGCACCCATCGACTAGTTTCAGGCACAGATACGCAGTATTTT. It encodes CASTHRLVSGTDTQYF.

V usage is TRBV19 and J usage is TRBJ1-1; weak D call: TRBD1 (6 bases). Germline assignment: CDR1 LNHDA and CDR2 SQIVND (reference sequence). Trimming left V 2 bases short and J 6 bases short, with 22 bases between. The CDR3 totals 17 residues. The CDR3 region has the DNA TGTGCCAGTAGTATAACGAGGGGGGCCCTCGATCGGGCTGAAGCTTTCTTT. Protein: CASSITRGALDRAEAFF. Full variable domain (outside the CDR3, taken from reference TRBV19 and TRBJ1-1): DGGITQSPKYLFRKEGQNVTLSCEQNLNHDAMYWYRQDPGQGLRLIYYSQIVNDFQKGDIAEGYSVSREKKESFPLTVTSAQKNPTAFYLCASSITRGALDRAEAFFGQGTRLTVV.

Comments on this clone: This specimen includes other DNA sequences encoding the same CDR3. The CDR3: CAWSVVGTEAFF. CDR3 DNA: TGTGCCTGGAGTGTAGTCGGCACTGAAGCTTTCTTT. The chain is built from TRBV30 and TRBJ1-1; D not resolved. The germline CDR1 and CDR2 sequences are GTSNPN and SVGIG (reference sequence). The CDR3 sequence is 12 residues long. V was clipped by 0 bases and J by 4 bases, with 6 bases between them.